Presented here are 24 T cell receptor beta chains from one specimen sequenced in a study of blood T cell repertoires in COVID-19. The data were produced by immunoSEQ multiplex PCR, yet TCRdb's version contains in-frame clones alone and is incomplete. The sample gives hundreds of thousands of clones, roughly 88% of which show up once; 1% to 1.5% is in the top ten. Sequenced sample: PBMCs or T cells enriched from blood (not recorded which). These receptors were obtained from a woman in her forties with acute COVID-19.

The rearrangement uses TRBV2 and TRBJ1-5; 9 nucleotides align to TRBD1. Germline trimming cut 4 bases from V and 5 bases from J; bases unmatched to any gene: 3. Germline loops: CDR1 SNHLY, CDR2 FYNNEI. The CDR3 runs to 14 residues. The CDR3 nucleotides read TGTGCCAGCAGTGGCGACAGGGGGTATCAGCCCCAGCATTTT. Protein product: CASSGDRGYQPQHF.

The chain links TRBV7-2 to TRBJ1-5, with 7 bases fitting TRBD1. The germline CDR1 and CDR2 sequences are SGHTA and FQGNSA. There are 13 residues in the CDR3. Trimming removed 4 bases from V and 6 bases from J; junction bases left unmatched: 3. As DNA, the CDR3 is TGTGCCAGCAGCTCACGACAGGGTCAGCCCCAGCATTTT. Translated, it gives CASSSRQGQPQHF. The variable domain in full, with the rest retrieved from reference TRBV7-2 and TRBJ1-5, is GAGVSQSPSNKVTEKGKDVELRCDPISGHTALYWYRQSLGQGLEFLIYFQGNSAPDKSGLPSDRFSAERTGGSVSTLTIQRTQQEDSAVYLCASSSRQGQPQHFGDGTRLSIL.

The rearrangement links TRBV5-1 to TRBJ1-5, with D hard to call. V lost 0 bases, J lost 11 bases, and 12 bases lay in between. CDR3 size: 13 residues. Germline CDR1 and CDR2: SGHRS and YFSETQ. CDR3 sequence (DNA): TGCGCCAGCAGCTTGGCCAGAGACTCGGCCCAGCATTTT. This translates into CASSLARDSAQHF.

The gene calls are TRBV6-2 or TRBV6-3 and TRBJ2-7, with TRBD2 matching 9 bases. The CDR3 has 18 residues. Germline CDR1 and CDR2: MNHEY and SVGEGT. Germline trimming cut 2 bases from V and 6 bases from J; bases unmatched to any gene: 17. CDR3 sequence reads: CASSYIRASGKLLVEQYF. As DNA, the CDR3 is TGTGCCAGCAGTTACATCCGGGCTAGCGGGAAACTCTTGGTCGAGCAGTACTTC.

J is TRBJ1-6 and V is TRBV18; TRBD1 matches 7 bases. V lost 3 bases to trimming and J lost 4 bases; unmatched junction nucleotides: 6. The germline V gene has CDR1 KGHSH and CDR2 LQKENI. The length of the CDR3 is 16 residues. The CDR3 spells CASSPGQRIYNSPLHF. The CDR3 bases are TGTGCCAGCTCACCGGGACAGAGGATTTATAATTCACCCCTCCACTTT.

The chain links TRBV11-3 to TRBJ2-7; 7 bases match TRBD1. The germline V gene has CDR1 SGHNT and CDR2 YENEEA. CDR3 length: 13 residues. Trimming at V came to 5 bases and at J to 5 bases, leaving 6 bases not matched to a gene. CDR3 protein: CASSLHRGDEQYV. The CDR3 nucleotides read TGTGCCAGCAGCCTACACAGGGGTGACGAGCAGTACGTC.

The table lists this clone with a count of one. The rearrangement links TRBV3-1 (or the pseudogene TRBV3-2) to TRBJ1-1; D not certain. In germline, CDR1 is LGHDT, CDR2 YNNKEL (reference sequence). The CDR3 sequence is 18 residues long. V was shortened by 0 bases and J by 0 bases, with 17 bases between the two germline ends. CDR3 in amino acids: CASSQDLGTVKMNTEAFF. The CDR3, as DNA: TGTGCCAGCAGCCAAGATCTTGGAACAGTGAAAATGAACACTGAAGCTTTCTTT.

This clone was observed a single time. This chain connects TRBV6-5 to TRBJ2-7; 10 positions agree with TRBD2. This CDR3 spans 14 amino acids. V lost 6 bases and J lost 2; bases outside the gene matches: 4. Germline CDR1 is MNHEY and CDR2 is SVGAGI. The CDR3 region is CASRPTSGTYEQYV. The CDR3 DNA follows: TGTGCCAGCAGACCCACTAGCGGGACCTACGAGCAGTACGTC.

This clone showed up just a few times. This chain joins TRBV5-1 and TRBJ2-7; TRBD2 aligns across 15 bases. The length of the CDR3 is 16 residues. Unmatched junction bases numbered 6, after V lost 4 bases and J lost 4 bases. CDR1 is SGHRS, CDR2 YFSETQ, per germline. The CDR3 reads CASSDGTSGRSYEQYF. CDR3 DNA: TGCGCCAGCAGCGACGGGACTAGCGGGAGGTCTTACGAGCAGTACTTC.

The table lists this clone with a count of one. The chain employs TRBV7-9 and TRBJ1-1, with 7 bases identical to TRBD1. Germline loops: CDR1 SEHNR, CDR2 FQNEAQ (reference sequence). Trimming cost V 5 bases and J 8 bases; bases outside gene matches: 5. The CDR3 consists of 12 residues. This CDR3 is CASSPGTEEAFF. DNA for the CDR3: TGTGCCAGCAGCCCCGGGACAGAAGAAGCTTTCTTT. The whole variable domain, remainder taken from reference TRBV7-9 and TRBJ1-1, is DTGVSQNPRHKITKRGQNVTFRCDPISEHNRLYWYRQTLGQGPEFLTYFQNEAQLEKSRLLSDRFSAERPKGSFSTLEIQRTEQGDSAMYLCASSPGTEEAFFGQGTRLTVV.

The CDR3 region is CASSQEGSQAYNEQFF. CDR3 bases: TGTGCCAGCAGCCAAGAAGGTTCACAGGCCTACAATGAGCAGTTCTTC. The chain joins TRBV14 to TRBJ2-1, with D perhaps TRBD1 (5 bases). The germline V and J ends were trimmed by 0 bases and 2 bases, with 11 bases remaining between them. CDR1 is SGHDN, CDR2 FVKESK, per germline. The CDR3 covers 16 residues.

This clone has just one count. V gene TRBV11-3 combines with J gene TRBJ2-1; D is ambiguous. This CDR3 is built from 13 residues. V lost 1 base, J lost 7 bases, and 8 bases lay in between. CDR1 SGHNT and CDR2 YENEEA come from the germline V gene. The CDR3 loop reads CASSLGDWNEQFF. The CDR3 nucleotides read TGTGCCAGCAGCTTAGGCGATTGGAATGAGCAGTTCTTC.

The chain is built from TRBV7-2 and TRBJ1-5; 8 nucleotides match TRBD1. Germline CDR1 reads SGHTA; CDR2 reads FQGNSA. V was clipped by 7 bases and J by 5 bases; unmatched bases: 4. This CDR3 spans 13 amino acids. The CDR3 reads CASTTQGDQPQHF. The CDR3 DNA reads as TGTGCCAGCACCACACAGGGGGATCAGCCCCAGCATTTT.

V usage is TRBV27 and J usage is TRBJ2-7; 9 bases fit TRBD2. Germline assignment: CDR1 MNHEY and CDR2 SMNVEV (reference sequence). Losses at the gene ends were 6 bases for V and 1 base for J; bases not matched to a gene: 4. The CDR3 consists of 14 residues. This CDR3 is CASRISGSSYEQYF. The CDR3 bases are TGTGCCAGCAGGATTAGCGGGAGTTCCTACGAGCAGTACTTC.

The chain carries TRBV7-2 and TRBJ2-7, with TRBD1 identical over 10 bases. The V and J ends lost 1 base and 4 bases, in that order; junction bases with no gene match: 16. This CDR3 comprises 19 residues. Germline assignment: CDR1 SGHTA and CDR2 FQGNSA. CDR3 region: CASSLVGRTGGSRGYEQYF. In DNA, the CDR3 is TGTGCCAGCAGCTTAGTTGGGCGGACAGGGGGTTCGAGGGGGTACGAGCAGTACTTC.

There are a few counts of this clone. The V call is TRBV3-1 (or the pseudogene TRBV3-2), the J call TRBJ2-2, with a weak D call TRBD2 (6 bases). With 4 bases removed from V and 4 bases from J, the gap between germline ends came to 13 bases. The CDR3 contains 15 residues. Germline lookup yields CDR1 LGHDT and CDR2 YNNKEL (reference sequence). The CDR3 sequence is CASSPGGFGTGELFF. The CDR3, as DNA: TGTGCCAGCAGCCCTGGGGGGTTCGGCACCGGGGAGCTGTTTTTT.

The rearrangement links TRBV19 to TRBJ2-3; 11 bases fit TRBD2. The CDR3 totals 15 residues. Per germline, CDR1 LNHDA and CDR2 SQIVND (reference sequence). With 5 bases clipped from V and 3 bases from J, the junction kept 4 bases outside the gene matches. CDR3 bases: TGTGCCAGTAGTGTCCTAGCGGGAGGTACAGATACGCAGTATTTT. The encoded protein is CASSVLAGGTDTQYF.

The chain recombines TRBV10-3 with TRBJ1-2; possible D gene TRBD1, 6 bases. Germline CDR1 is ENHRY and CDR2 is SYGVKD. The CDR3 has 13 amino acids. The V end lost 9 bases, the J end lost 7 bases, and 18 bases lay between the germline ends. The CDR3 DNA is TGTGCCATACAAGAGCCGGACAGCCTTGGCTACACCTTC. Amino acids: CAIQEPDSLGYTF.

The chain recombines TRBV28 with TRBJ2-7; a possible D gene is TRBD2 (6 bases). Germline V gene sequence: CDR1 MDHEN, CDR2 SYDVKM. Trimming took 5 bases from V and 6 from J, leaving 17 bases between them. The length of the CDR3 is 14 residues. The CDR3: CASSMTGTGGEQYF. CDR3 DNA: TGTGCCAGCAGTATGACTGGGACCGGGGGCGAGCAGTACTTC.

The chain couples TRBV6-5 to TRBJ2-1; TRBD2 is a possible D gene (5 bases). With 10 bases removed from V and 7 bases from J, the gap between germline ends came to 17 bases. CDR3 length: 13 amino acids. Germline CDR1 is MNHEY and CDR2 is SVGAGI. The CDR3 spells CANRDSVRNEQFF. The CDR3 nucleotides read TGTGCCAACCGGGATAGTGTTAGGAATGAGCAGTTCTTC.

The chain uses TRBV19 and TRBJ2-2, with D perhaps matching TRBD1 (6 bases). Germline values: CDR1 LNHDA, CDR2 SQIVND (reference sequence). The CDR3 is made up of 15 amino acids. The germline V and J ends were trimmed by 9 bases and 3 bases, with 17 bases remaining between them. CDR3 coding DNA: TGTGCCAGCCGACCATACCGACAGGACACCGGGGAGCTGTTTTTT. It encodes CASRPYRQDTGELFF.

The chain couples TRBV28 to TRBJ2-7; D is possibly TRBD1 (5 bases). Germline assignment: CDR1 MDHEN and CDR2 SYDVKM. The CDR3 spans 14 residues. V was cut by 4 bases and J by 3 bases, with 13 bases left in between. The CDR3 sequence: CASSSGDSFYEQYF. DNA for the CDR3: TGTGCCAGCAGTTCGGGCGACAGTTTCTACGAGCAGTACTTC.

This chain links TRBV4-3 with TRBJ2-7; no definite D call. The V gene's germline CDR1 is LGHNA and CDR2 YSLEER. The CDR3 has 13 amino acids. V lost 0 bases, J lost 6 bases, and 9 bases lay in between. The CDR3: CASSQELNSEQYV. CDR3 bases: TGCGCCAGCAGCCAAGAGTTAAATTCCGAGCAGTACGTC.

This clone was found once. J is TRBJ1-6 and V is TRBV5-1; 9 nucleotides line up with TRBD1. Losses at the gene ends were 0 bases for V and 7 bases for J; bases not matched to a gene: 2. The V gene's germline CDR1 is SGHRS and CDR2 YFSETQ. There are 15 residues in the CDR3. CDR3 coding DNA: TGCGCCAGCAGCTTGGCCACAGGGGGCAATTCACCCCTCCACTTT. Its translation: CASSLATGGNSPLHF.